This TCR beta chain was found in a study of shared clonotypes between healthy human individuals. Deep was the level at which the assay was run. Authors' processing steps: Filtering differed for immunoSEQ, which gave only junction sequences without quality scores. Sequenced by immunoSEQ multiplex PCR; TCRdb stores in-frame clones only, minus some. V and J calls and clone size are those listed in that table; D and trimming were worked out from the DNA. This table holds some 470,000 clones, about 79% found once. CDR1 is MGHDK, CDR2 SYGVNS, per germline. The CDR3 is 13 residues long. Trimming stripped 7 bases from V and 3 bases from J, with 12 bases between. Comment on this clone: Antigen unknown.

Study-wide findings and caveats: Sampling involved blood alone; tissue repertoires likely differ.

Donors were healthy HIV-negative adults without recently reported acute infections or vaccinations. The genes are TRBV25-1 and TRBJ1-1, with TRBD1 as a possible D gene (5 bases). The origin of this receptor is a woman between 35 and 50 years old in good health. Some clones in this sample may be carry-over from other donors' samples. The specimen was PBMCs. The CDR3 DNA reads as TGTGCCAGCACCGTAGGAGGGGACACTGAAGCTTTCTTT. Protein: CASTVGGDTEAFF.